The source of this T cell receptor (beta chain) is a study of control samples from healthy donors and cancer patients. V trimming: 0 bases; J trimming: 7 bases; junction bases outside the gene matches: 5. Germline V gives CDR1 SGHTA, CDR2 FQGNSA. The CDR3 has 15 residues. The assay was immunoSEQ multiplex PCR, and TCRdb's table has in-frame clones only and misses some. The sample lists under 100,000 clones; 88% were seen once. This clone was recorded once. The sample comprised blood. This TCR derives from a woman aged 65 to 85 in good health. This chain connects TRBV7-2 to TRBJ2-1; TRBD2 matches at 8 bases. The CDR3 loop is CASSLAAGGLNEQFF. The CDR3 DNA is TGTGCCAGCAGCTTAGCGGCGGGAGGTCTGAATGAGCAGTTCTTC.